This T cell receptor beta chain is drawn from a study of blood T cell repertoires in COVID-19 (dated by TCRdb to 2018 to 2020). Describing the broader study: Samples covering the acute and convalescent phases of COVID-19 were provided by collaborators in the United States, Italy and Spain. The prospective study material was composed of cDNA or gDNA derived from T cells, B-cell-depleted T cells, or PBMCs. Deeply sampled blood TCRbeta repertoires from subjects exposed to, actively infected with, or recovered from COVID-19 were included in the dataset. The repertoires were released in a freely available public database meant as a resource for research on the immune response to SARS-CoV-2. The samples were drawn from the first 160 participants of the ongoing ImmuneRACE study and from under 1,500 subjects provided by 6 global collaborators. Nearly every sample came with metadata listing a de-identified subject ID, COVID-19 status, age in years and sex. Where available, HLA class I and class II types were taken from metadata supplied by the sample provider and were not determined by assay-based typing. Overall study outcomes, separate from this receptor: How much clinical and demographic metadata was included differed by source and by participant, and the metadata was provided uncurated.

TCRbeta CDR3 regions were amplified from genomic DNA by means of the immunoSEQ Assay, a bias-controlled multiplex PCR. The paper's processing steps were these. Within the assay, amplification of reference gene primers was used to estimate how many nucleated cells each sample contained. To quantify the absolute abundance of each unique TCRbeta CDR3 rearrangement, sequence reads were collapsed and filtered. For each sample, productive Simpson clonality was calculated as the square root of Simpson's diversity index over productive rearrangements. TCRdb's version of the immuneACCESS table is confined to in-frame rearrangements and falls short of the full clone set. An unresolved V gene accounts for under half of the shortfall where checked; the remainder is of unknown origin. D and trimming come from the DNA, and the V and J calls and clone size come from that table. The sample table contains 200,000 to 300,000 clones; only one count was recorded for 88% of them. The ten largest account for about 0.74% of the sample.

Collaborating institutions collected whole blood in K2EDTA tubes following their own protocols. For TCRbeta analysis, collaborators shipped samples as frozen whole blood, isolated PBMCs, or DNA extracted from either of those sample types. Inclusive of the bounding cysteine and phenylalanine, the CDR3 is 14 residues long. The sequence is cut down to CDR3 DNA, 42 bases in frame from base 1. Looking up the germline V gene yields CDR1 SGHTA and CDR2 FQGTGA. V is reduced by 2 bases and J by 1 base, leaving a spacing of 8 bases between them. Remarks on this clone: Its antigen is currently not known. No base-level quality is on record; no much larger clone is a single base apart.

The specimen sequenced was peripheral blood. Recombination connected TRBV7-3 to TRBJ1-1, with TRBD1 tentatively as D gene (5 bases match). This TCR was sampled from a woman in her 30s with acute or convalescent COVID-19. The DNA sequence is given as TGTGCCAGCAGCTTATCGGGGGGGAACACTGAAGCTTTCTTT. This translates into CASSLSGGNTEAFF.